These T cell receptor beta chains were read from a single sample in a study of early T cells in non-severe SARS-CoV-2 infection. TCRdb itself ran the 5' RACE reads through MiXCR, one entry per CDR3 protein. The repertoire holds 80,000 or so distinct CDR3 sequences, with about 11% as singletons. The sequencing used whole blood, collected at baseline. Receptors originate from an adult who was a healthcare worker with PCR-confirmed SARS-CoV-2 infection or an uninfected control (not recorded which). CDR3s include the opening cysteine and the closing phenylalanine or tryptophan. A D gene is named only where the DNA matches it firmly. Not all rows give a size; the values are once, few, many and, for expanded clones, a class.

J gene: TRBJ2-3; D gene: NA; V gene: TRBV29-1; clone size: few; CDR3 DNA: TGCAGCGTCGAACCCGGGTCCACAGATACGCAGTATTTT; CDR3 protein: CSVEPGSTDTQYF
J gene: TRBJ2-1; D gene: NA; V gene: TRBV30; clone size: many; CDR3 DNA: TGTGCCTGGAGTCCGCAAAATGAGCAGTTCTTC; CDR3 protein: CAWSPQNEQFF
J gene: TRBJ2-7; D gene: NA; V gene: TRBV6-1; clone size: many; CDR3 DNA: TGTGCCAGCAGTGTCGTTATTGGGCAGGGGAACTACGAGCAGTACTTC; CDR3 protein: CASSVVIGQGNYEQYF
J gene: TRBJ2-7; D gene: TRBD1; V gene: TRBV28; clone size: NA; CDR3 DNA: TGTGCCAGCAGTATCGGGACAGCTAACGAGCAGTACTTC; CDR3 protein: CASSIGTANEQYF
J gene: TRBJ2-2; D gene: TRBD1; V gene: TRBV7-2; clone size: few; CDR3 DNA: TGTGCCAGCAGCCGAGCAGGACAGGGGACCGGGGAGCTGTTTTTT; CDR3 protein: CASSRAGQGTGELFF
J gene: TRBJ1-5; D gene: NA; V gene: TRBV12-5; clone size: many; CDR3 DNA: TGTGCTAGTGGTTTGGGGGACGCTCAGCCCCAGCATTTT; CDR3 protein: CASGLGDAQPQHF
J gene: TRBJ1-1; D gene: NA; V gene: TRBV7-3; clone size: many; CDR3 DNA: TGTGCCAGCAGCTCCGTGGGCCTCTCAGAAGCTTTCTTT; CDR3 protein: CASSSVGLSEAFF
J gene: TRBJ2-7; D gene: TRBD1; V gene: TRBV19; clone size: few; CDR3 DNA: TGTGCCAGTAGTAGGGACAGTTACGACTACGAGCAGTACTTC; CDR3 protein: CASSRDSYDYEQYF
J gene: TRBJ1-1; D gene: TRBD1; V gene: TRBV5-6; clone size: many; CDR3 DNA: TGTGCCAGCAGCCGGGACAGGGGGACTGAAGCTTTCTTT; CDR3 protein: CASSRDRGTEAFF
J gene: TRBJ2-2; D gene: NA; V gene: TRBV12-3/TRBV12-4; clone size: NA; CDR3 DNA: TGTGCCAGCAGGAGAGAGGAGGGAACCGGGGAGCTGTTTTTT; CDR3 protein: CASRREEGTGELFF
J gene: TRBJ2-3; D gene: TRBD2; V gene: TRBV28; clone size: few; CDR3 DNA: TGTGCCAGCAGTTCCGGGCGGGGGGCCCGGAATACGCAGTATTTT; CDR3 protein: CASSSGRGARNTQYF
J gene: TRBJ1-4; D gene: NA; V gene: TRBV4-1; clone size: few; CDR3 DNA: TGCGCCAGCAGCCAACAGCTGGCCTCTAATGAAAAACTGTTTTTT; CDR3 protein: CASSQQLASNEKLFF
J gene: TRBJ1-3; D gene: NA; V gene: TRBV6-1; clone size: NA; CDR3 DNA: TGTGCCAGCAGTGACGGGCCAGCTTACTCTGGAAACACCATATATTTT; CDR3 protein: CASSDGPAYSGNTIYF
J gene: TRBJ1-1; D gene: NA; V gene: TRBV29-1; clone size: NA; CDR3 DNA: TGCAGCGTAGACGGGGGCACTGAAGCTTTCTTT; CDR3 protein: CSVDGGTEAFF
J gene: TRBJ1-2; D gene: TRBD1; V gene: TRBV20-1; clone size: medium-sized; CDR3 DNA: TGCAGTGCTAGGCAAGGGACAGACCACTATGGCTACACCTTC; CDR3 protein: CSARQGTDHYGYTF
J gene: TRBJ2-7; D gene: NA; V gene: TRBV5-1; clone size: medium-sized; CDR3 DNA: TGCGCCAGCAGTCTCAATACTGGATACGAGCAGTACTTC; CDR3 protein: CASSLNTGYEQYF
J gene: TRBJ1-5; D gene: NA; V gene: TRBV9; clone size: many; CDR3 DNA: TGTGCCAGCAGCGTAGGGTCGGTTGCTCAGCCCCAGCATTTT; CDR3 protein: CASSVGSVAQPQHF
J gene: TRBJ2-3; D gene: NA; V gene: TRBV7-2; clone size: few; CDR3 DNA: TGTGCCAGCAGCTTAGTGGCCGCGCCCGACACAGATACGCAGTATTTT; CDR3 protein: CASSLVAAPDTDTQYF
J gene: TRBJ2-3; D gene: NA; V gene: TRBV20-1; clone size: many; CDR3 DNA: TGCAGGGCAGACTACTCTAGCACAGATACGCAGTATTTT; CDR3 protein: CRADYSSTDTQYF
J gene: TRBJ2-7; D gene: TRBD2; V gene: TRBV12-3/TRBV12-4; clone size: NA; CDR3 DNA: TGTGCCAGCAGTCCACCTAGCGGGGGGGCCTACGAGCAGTACTTC; CDR3 protein: CASSPPSGGAYEQYF
J gene: TRBJ2-3; D gene: NA; V gene: TRBV29-1; clone size: NA; CDR3 DNA: TGCGGCTACAGTAGGGGGAGCACAGATACGCAGTATTTT; CDR3 protein: CGYSRGSTDTQYF
J gene: TRBJ2-7; D gene: NA; V gene: TRBV11-2; clone size: few; CDR3 DNA: TGTGCCAGCGGGAGGACCCCCTACGAGCAGTACTTC; CDR3 protein: CASGRTPYEQYF
J gene: TRBJ2-7; D gene: NA; V gene: TRBV20-1; clone size: NA; CDR3 DNA: TGCAGTGCTAACCGGGGACGGAGCGAGCAGTACTTC; CDR3 protein: CSANRGRSEQYF
J gene: TRBJ2-5; D gene: TRBD2; V gene: TRBV28; clone size: NA; CDR3 DNA: TGTGCCAGCAGTTTTTCCAGCGGGGGGGGATTTTACCAAGAGACCCAGTACTTC; CDR3 protein: CASSFSSGGGFYQETQYF
J gene: TRBJ2-2; D gene: TRBD1; V gene: TRBV19; clone size: NA; CDR3 DNA: TGTGCCAGTAGTCAACTCCCAGGGGGCCGAGGGGAGCTGTTTTTT; CDR3 protein: CASSQLPGGRGELFF
J gene: TRBJ1-5; D gene: NA; V gene: TRBV6-5; clone size: few; CDR3 DNA: TGTGCCAGCAGGGTTCTGAGTGGGGATCAGCCCCAGCATTTT; CDR3 protein: CASRVLSGDQPQHF
J gene: TRBJ2-7; D gene: NA; V gene: TRBV18; clone size: NA; CDR3 DNA: TGTGCCAGCTCGCCCTACACAGGCTCCTACGAGCAGTACTTC; CDR3 protein: CASSPYTGSYEQYF
J gene: TRBJ1-1; D gene: NA; V gene: TRBV6-1; clone size: many; CDR3 DNA: TGTGCCAGCAGGGGAAGAGGTACCACTGAAGCTTTCTTT; CDR3 protein: CASRGRGTTEAFF
J gene: TRBJ2-5; D gene: NA; V gene: TRBV7-8; clone size: few; CDR3 DNA: TGTGCCAGCAGCGCCGGGACGTGGAAAGAGACCCAGTACTTC; CDR3 protein: CASSAGTWKETQYF
J gene: TRBJ2-5; D gene: TRBD1; V gene: TRBV7-2; clone size: NA; CDR3 DNA: TGTGCCAGTATCAAGGACAGGACCCAAGAGACCCAGTACTTC; CDR3 protein: CASIKDRTQETQYF
J gene: TRBJ2-2; D gene: NA; V gene: TRBV2; clone size: few; CDR3 DNA: TGTGCCAGCAGTGGGGATCACACCGGGGAGCTGTTTTTT; CDR3 protein: CASSGDHTGELFF
J gene: TRBJ1-2; D gene: NA; V gene: TRBV25-1; clone size: NA; CDR3 DNA: TGTGCCAGCAGTGAAACCCCCGGTGCCTATGGCTACACCTTC; CDR3 protein: CASSETPGAYGYTF
J gene: TRBJ2-1; D gene: TRBD2; V gene: TRBV7-2; clone size: NA; CDR3 DNA: TGTGCCAGCAGTACTAGCGGGGGGGCCTACAATGAGCAGTTCTTC; CDR3 protein: CASSTSGGAYNEQFF